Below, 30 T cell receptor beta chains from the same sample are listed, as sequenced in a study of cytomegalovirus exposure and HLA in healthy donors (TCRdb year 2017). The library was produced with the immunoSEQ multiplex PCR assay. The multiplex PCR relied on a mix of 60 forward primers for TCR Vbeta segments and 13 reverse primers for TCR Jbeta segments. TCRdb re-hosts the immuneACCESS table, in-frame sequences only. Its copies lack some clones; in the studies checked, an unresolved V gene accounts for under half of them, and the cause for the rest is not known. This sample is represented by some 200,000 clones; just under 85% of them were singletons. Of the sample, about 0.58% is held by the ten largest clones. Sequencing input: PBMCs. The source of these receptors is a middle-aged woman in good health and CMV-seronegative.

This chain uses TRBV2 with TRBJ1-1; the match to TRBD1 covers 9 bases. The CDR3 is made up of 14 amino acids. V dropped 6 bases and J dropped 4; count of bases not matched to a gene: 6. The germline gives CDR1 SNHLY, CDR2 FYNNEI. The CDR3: CASRGTGIGTEAFF. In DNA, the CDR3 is TGTGCCAGCAGAGGGACAGGGATCGGCACTGAAGCTTTCTTT. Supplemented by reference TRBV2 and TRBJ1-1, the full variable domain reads EPEVTQTPSHQVTQMGQEVILRCVPISNHLYFYWYRQILGQKVEFLVSFYNNEISEKSEIFDDQFSVERPDGSNFTLKIRSTKLEDSAMYFCASRGTGIGTEAFFGQGTRLTVV.

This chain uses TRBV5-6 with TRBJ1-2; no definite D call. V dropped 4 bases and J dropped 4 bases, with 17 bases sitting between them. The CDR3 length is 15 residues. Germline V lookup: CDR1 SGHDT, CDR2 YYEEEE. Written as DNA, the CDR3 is TGTGCCAGCAGCCGTCAAACCGGGATCTTCTATGGCTACACCTTC. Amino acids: CASSRQTGIFYGYTF.

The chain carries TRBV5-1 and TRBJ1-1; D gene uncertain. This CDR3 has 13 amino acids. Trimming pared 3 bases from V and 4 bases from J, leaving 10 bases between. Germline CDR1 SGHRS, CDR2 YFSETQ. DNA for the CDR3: TGCGCCAGCAGCTCTCAGGAGGGCACTGAAGCTTTCTTT. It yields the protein CASSSQEGTEAFF.

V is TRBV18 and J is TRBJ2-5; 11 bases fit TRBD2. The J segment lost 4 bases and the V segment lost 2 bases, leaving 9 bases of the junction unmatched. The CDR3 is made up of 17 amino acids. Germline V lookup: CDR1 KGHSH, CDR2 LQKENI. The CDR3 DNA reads TGTGCCAGCTCACCATTGAGAACTAGCGGGGGACCAGAGACCCAGTACTTC. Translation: CASSPLRTSGGPETQYF.

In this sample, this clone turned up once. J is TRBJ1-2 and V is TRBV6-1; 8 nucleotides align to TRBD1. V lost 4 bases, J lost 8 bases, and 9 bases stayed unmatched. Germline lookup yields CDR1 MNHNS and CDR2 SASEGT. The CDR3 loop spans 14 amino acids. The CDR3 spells CASSAPTGVRGYTF. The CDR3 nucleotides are TGTGCCAGCAGTGCCCCGACAGGGGTACGCGGCTACACCTTC.

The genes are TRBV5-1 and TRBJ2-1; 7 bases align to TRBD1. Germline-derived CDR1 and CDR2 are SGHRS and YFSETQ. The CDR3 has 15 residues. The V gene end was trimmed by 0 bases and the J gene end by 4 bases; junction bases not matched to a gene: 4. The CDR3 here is CASSLADRIYNEQFF. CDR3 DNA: TGCGCCAGCAGCTTGGCGGACAGGATATACAATGAGCAGTTCTTC. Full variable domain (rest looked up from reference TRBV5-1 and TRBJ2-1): KAGVTQTPRYLIKTRGQQVTLSCSPISGHRSVSWYQQTPGQGLQFLFEYFSETQRNKGNFPGRFSGRQFSNSRSEMNVSTLELGDSALYLCASSLADRIYNEQFFGPGTRLTVL.

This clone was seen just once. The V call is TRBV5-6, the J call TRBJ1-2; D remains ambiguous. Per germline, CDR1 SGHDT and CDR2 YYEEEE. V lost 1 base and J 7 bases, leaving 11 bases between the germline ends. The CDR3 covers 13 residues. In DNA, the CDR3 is TGTGCCAGCAGCTTGTCACATGGAGGTGGCTACACCTTC. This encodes CASSLSHGGGYTF.

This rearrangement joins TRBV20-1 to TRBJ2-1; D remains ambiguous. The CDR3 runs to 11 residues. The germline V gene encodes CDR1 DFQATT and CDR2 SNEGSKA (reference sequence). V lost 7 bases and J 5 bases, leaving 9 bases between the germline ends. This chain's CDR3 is CSVDIDNEQFF. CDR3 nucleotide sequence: TGCAGTGTAGATATCGACAATGAGCAGTTCTTC.

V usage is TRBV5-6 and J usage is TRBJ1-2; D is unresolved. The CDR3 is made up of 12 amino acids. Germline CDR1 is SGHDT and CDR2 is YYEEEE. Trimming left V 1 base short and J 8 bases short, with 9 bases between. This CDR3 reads CASSLSSGGYTF. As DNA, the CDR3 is TGTGCCAGCAGCTTGAGCTCGGGGGGCTACACCTTC.

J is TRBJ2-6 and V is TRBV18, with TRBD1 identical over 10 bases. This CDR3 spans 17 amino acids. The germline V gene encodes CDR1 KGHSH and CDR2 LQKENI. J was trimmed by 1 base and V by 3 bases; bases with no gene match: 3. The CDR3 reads CASSPPGQGSGANVLTF. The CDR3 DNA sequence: TGTGCCAGCTCACCGCCGGGACAGGGGTCTGGGGCCAACGTCCTGACTTTC.

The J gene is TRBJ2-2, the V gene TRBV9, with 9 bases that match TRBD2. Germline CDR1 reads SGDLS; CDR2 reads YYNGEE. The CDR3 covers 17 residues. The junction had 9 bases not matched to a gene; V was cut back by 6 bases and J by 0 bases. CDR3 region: CASTGPAGGSNTGELFF. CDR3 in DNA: TGTGCCAGCACCGGACCAGCGGGGGGATCGAACACCGGGGAGCTGTTTTTT.

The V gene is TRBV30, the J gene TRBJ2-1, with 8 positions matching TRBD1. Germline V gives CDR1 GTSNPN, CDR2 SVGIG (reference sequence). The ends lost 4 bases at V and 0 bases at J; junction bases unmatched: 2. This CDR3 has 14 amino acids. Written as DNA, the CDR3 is TGTGCCTGGAACCAGGGGGCCTCCTACAATGAGCAGTTCTTC. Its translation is CAWNQGASYNEQFF.

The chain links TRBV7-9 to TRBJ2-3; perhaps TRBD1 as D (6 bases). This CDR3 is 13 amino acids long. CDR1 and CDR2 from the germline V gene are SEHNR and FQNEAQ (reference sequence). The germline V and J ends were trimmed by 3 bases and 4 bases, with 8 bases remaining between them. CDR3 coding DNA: TGTGCCAGCAGCTTTACAGGGCCAGATACGCAGTATTTT. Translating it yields CASSFTGPDTQYF. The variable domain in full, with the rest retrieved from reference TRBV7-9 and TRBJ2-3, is DTGVSQNPRHKITKRGQNVTFRCDPISEHNRLYWYRQTLGQGPEFLTYFQNEAQLEKSRLLSDRFSAERPKGSFSTLEIQRTEQGDSAMYLCASSFTGPDTQYFGPGTRLTVL.

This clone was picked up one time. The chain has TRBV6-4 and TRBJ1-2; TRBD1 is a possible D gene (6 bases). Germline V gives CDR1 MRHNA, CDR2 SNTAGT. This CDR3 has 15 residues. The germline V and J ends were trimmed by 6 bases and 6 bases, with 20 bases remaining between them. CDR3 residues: CASSAGAQGHNGYTF. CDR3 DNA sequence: TGTGCCAGCAGCGCAGGGGCCCAGGGACATAATGGCTACACCTTC.

CDR3 nucleotide sequence: TGTGCCAGCGCAACTACCTCGAACTCGGGACAGGGGTGGAATGAGCAGTTCTTC. This sequence encodes CASATTSNSGQGWNEQFF. The V call is TRBV18, the J call TRBJ2-1; 10 nucleotides match TRBD1. Germline V gene lookup returns CDR1 KGHSH and CDR2 LQKENI. The V and J ends lost 8 bases and 7 bases, in that order; junction bases with no gene match: 20. This CDR3 spans 18 amino acids.

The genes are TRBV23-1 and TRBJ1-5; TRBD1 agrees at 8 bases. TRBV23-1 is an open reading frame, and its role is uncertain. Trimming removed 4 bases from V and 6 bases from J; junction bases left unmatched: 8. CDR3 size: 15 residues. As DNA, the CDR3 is TGCGCCAGCAGTCCGGACAGGGATTTCGGTCAGCCCCAGCATTTT. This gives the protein CASSPDRDFGQPQHF.

The CDR3 DNA sequence: TGCGCCAGCAGCTTGGAACAGGGAAGACCTGGAAACACCATATATTTT. Protein product: CASSLEQGRPGNTIYF. This chain joins TRBV5-1 and TRBJ1-3; a weak D match, TRBD1 (6 bases). V was shortened by 0 bases and J by 2 bases, with 12 bases between the two germline ends. This CDR3 contains 16 residues. Per the germline V gene, CDR1 is SGHRS and CDR2 is YFSETQ.

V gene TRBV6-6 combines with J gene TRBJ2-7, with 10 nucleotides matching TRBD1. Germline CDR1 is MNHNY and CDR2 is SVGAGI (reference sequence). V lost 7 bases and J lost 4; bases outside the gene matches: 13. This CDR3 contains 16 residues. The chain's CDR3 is CASTSHSGTGEYEQYF. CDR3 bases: TGTGCCAGCACCTCCCACTCTGGGACAGGGGAATACGAGCAGTACTTC.

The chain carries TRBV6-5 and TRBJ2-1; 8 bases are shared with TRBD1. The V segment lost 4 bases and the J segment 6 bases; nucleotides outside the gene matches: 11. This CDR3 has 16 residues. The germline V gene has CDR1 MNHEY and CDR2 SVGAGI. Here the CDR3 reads CASSLNPAGTGNEQFF. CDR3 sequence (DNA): TGTGCCAGCAGTTTGAACCCTGCCGGGACAGGCAATGAGCAGTTCTTC.

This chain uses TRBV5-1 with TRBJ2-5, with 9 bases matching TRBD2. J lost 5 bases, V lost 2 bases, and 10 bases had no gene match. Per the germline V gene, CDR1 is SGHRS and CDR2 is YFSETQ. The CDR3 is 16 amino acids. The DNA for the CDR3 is TGCGCCAGCAGCTTCGGCGCGGGGGGGCGTGGGGAGACCCAGTACTTC. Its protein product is CASSFGAGGRGETQYF.

CDR3 sequence: CASRWGAGQETQYF. The CDR3 DNA reads as TGTGCCAGCAGATGGGGAGCGGGTCAAGAGACCCAGTACTTC. The chain links TRBV2 to TRBJ2-5; D possibly corresponds to TRBD2 (6 bases). The CDR3 contains 14 residues. Trimming pared 6 bases from V and 2 bases from J, leaving 13 bases between. CDR1 SNHLY and CDR2 FYNNEI come from the germline V gene.

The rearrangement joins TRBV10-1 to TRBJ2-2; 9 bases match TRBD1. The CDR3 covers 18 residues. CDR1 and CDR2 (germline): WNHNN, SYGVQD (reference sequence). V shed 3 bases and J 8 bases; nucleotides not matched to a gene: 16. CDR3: CASSDSVTGTGRFGELFF. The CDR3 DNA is TGCGCCAGCAGTGACTCGGTGACCGGGACAGGGAGATTTGGGGAGCTGTTTTTT.

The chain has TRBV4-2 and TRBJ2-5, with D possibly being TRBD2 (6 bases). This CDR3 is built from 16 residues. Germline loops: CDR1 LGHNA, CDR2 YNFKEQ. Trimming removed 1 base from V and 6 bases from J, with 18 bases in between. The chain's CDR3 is CASSQVSGTSGKTQYF. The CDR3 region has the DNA TGTGCCAGCAGCCAAGTCTCCGGGACTTCTGGGAAGACCCAGTACTTC.

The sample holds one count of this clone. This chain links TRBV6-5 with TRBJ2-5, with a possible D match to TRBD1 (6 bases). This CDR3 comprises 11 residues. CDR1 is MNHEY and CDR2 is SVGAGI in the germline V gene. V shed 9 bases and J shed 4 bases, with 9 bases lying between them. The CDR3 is CASTGLETQYF. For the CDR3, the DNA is TGTGCCAGTACAGGGTTAGAGACCCAGTACTTC.

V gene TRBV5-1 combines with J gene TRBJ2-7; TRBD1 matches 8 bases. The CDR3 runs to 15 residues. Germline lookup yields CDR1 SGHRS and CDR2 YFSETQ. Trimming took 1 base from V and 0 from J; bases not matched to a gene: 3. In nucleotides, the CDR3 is TGCGCCAGCAGCTTGATTACAGGGGGCTCCTACGAGCAGTACTTC. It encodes CASSLITGGSYEQYF. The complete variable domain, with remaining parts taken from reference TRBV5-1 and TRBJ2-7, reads KAGVTQTPRYLIKTRGQQVTLSCSPISGHRSVSWYQQTPGQGLQFLFEYFSETQRNKGNFPGRFSGRQFSNSRSEMNVSTLELGDSALYLCASSLITGGSYEQYFGPGTRLTVT.

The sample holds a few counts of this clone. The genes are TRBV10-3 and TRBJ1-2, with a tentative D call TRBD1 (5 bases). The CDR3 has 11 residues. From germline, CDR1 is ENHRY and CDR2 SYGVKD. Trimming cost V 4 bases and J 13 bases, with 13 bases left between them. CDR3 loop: CAISGQGYFTF. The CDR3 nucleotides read TGTGCCATCAGTGGGCAGGGTTATTTCACCTTC.

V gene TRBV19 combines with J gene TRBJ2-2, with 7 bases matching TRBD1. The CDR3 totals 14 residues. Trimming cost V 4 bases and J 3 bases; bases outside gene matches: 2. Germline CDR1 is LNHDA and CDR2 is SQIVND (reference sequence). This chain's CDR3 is CASSKQGHTGELFF. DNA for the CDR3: TGTGCCAGTAGTAAACAGGGGCACACCGGGGAGCTGTTTTTT.

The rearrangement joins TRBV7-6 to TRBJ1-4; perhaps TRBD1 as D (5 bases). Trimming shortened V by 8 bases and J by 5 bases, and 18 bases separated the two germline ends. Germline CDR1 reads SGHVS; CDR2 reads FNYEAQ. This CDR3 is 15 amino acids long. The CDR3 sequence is CASRSGSTLNEKLFF. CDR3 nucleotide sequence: TGTGCCAGCCGGTCAGGGTCTACCTTGAATGAAAAACTGTTTTTT.

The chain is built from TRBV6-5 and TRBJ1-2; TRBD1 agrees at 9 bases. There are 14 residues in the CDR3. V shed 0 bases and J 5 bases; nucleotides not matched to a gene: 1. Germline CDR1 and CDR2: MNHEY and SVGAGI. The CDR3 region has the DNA TGTGCCAGCAGTTACTCGGGACAGGGTTATGGCTACACCTTC. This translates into CASSYSGQGYGYTF.

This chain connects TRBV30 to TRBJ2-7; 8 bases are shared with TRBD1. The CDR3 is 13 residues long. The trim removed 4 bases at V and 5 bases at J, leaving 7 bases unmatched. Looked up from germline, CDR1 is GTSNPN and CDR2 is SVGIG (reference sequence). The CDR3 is CAWMVSGGNEQYF. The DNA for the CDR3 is TGTGCCTGGATGGTTTCAGGGGGCAACGAGCAGTACTTC.